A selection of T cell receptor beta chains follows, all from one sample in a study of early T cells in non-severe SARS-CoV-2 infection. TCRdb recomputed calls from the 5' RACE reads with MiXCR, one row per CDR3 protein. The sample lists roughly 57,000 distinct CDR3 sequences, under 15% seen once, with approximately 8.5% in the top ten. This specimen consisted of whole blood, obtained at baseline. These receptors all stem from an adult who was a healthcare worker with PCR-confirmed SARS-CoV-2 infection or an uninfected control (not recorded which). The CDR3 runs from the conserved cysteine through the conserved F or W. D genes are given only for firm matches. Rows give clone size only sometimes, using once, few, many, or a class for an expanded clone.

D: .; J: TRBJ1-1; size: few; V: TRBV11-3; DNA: TGTGCCAGCAGCTTGTACAGAGCGAGGGAAGCTTTCTTT; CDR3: CASSLYRAREAFF
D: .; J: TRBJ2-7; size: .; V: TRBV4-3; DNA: TGCGCCAGCAGCCACCCGGGGGATTACGAGCAGTACTTC; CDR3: CASSHPGDYEQYF
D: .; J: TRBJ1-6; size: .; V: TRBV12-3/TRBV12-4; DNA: TGTGCCAGCTCCTCGACGGCATATAATTCACCCCTCCACTTT; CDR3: CASSSTAYNSPLHF
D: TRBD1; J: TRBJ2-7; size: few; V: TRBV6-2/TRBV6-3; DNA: TGTGCCAGCAGTTACGAGTGGCAGGGGGATGAGCAGTACTTC; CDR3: CASSYEWQGDEQYF
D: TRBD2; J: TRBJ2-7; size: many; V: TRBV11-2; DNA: TGTGCCAGCAGTATCATAGCGGGGGCGCCTGAGGCCTACGAGCAGTACTTC; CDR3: CASSIIAGAPEAYEQYF
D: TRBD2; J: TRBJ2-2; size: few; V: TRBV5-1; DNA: TGCGCCAGCAGCTTTGGACTAGGAGGGACCGGGGAGCTGTTTTTT; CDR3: CASSFGLGGTGELFF
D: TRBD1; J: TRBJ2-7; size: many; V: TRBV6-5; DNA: TGTGCCAGCAGTTACAGGGGACAGGGTTCCTACGAGCAGTACTTC; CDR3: CASSYRGQGSYEQYF
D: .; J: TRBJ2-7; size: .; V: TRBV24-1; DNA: TGTGCCACCAGACTCGGCCAGGCTGCGCCCTACGAGCAGTACTTC; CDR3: CATRLGQAAPYEQYF
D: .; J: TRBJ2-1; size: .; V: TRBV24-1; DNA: TGTGCCACCAGTGCCAGATACAATGAGCAGTTCTTC; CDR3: CATSARYNEQFF
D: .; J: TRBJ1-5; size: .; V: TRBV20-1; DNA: TGCAGTGCTAGACCCGGGACAAATCAGCCCCAGCATTTT; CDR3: CSARPGTNQPQHF
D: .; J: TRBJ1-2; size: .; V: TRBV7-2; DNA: TGTGCCAGCAGCTTATCGATAACGGACAGCTACTATGGCTACACCTTC; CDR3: CASSLSITDSYYGYTF
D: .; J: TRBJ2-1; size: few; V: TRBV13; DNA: TGTGCCAGCAGCTTAGGGACAAATGTGCAGTTCTTC; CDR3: CASSLGTNVQFF
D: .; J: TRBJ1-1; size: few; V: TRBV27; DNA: TGTGCCAGCAGTTTACAAAGCTTGCCGAACACTGAAGCTTTCTTT; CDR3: CASSLQSLPNTEAFF
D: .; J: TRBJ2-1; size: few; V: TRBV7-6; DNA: TGTGCCAGCAGCCAAGGGCTAGACTCCTACAATGAGCAGTTCTTC; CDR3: CASSQGLDSYNEQFF
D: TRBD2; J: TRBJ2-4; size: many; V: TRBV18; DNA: TGTGCCAGCTCACCACCGAATCCTAGCGGGATTTCTGGCAAAAACATTCAGTACTTC; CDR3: CASSPPNPSGISGKNIQYF
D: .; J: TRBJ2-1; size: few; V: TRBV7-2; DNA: TGTGCCAGCGCTCAACAGAGCTCCTACAATGAGCAGTTCTTC; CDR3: CASAQQSSYNEQFF
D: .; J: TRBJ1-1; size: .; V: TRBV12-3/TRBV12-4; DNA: TGTGCCAGCACTCCCCAAGGGGTCGGGAACACTGAAGCTTTCTTT; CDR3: CASTPQGVGNTEAFF
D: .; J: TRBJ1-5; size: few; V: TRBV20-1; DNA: TGCAGTGCTAGAGACTTCATGGGGAATCAGCCCCAGCATTTT; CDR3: CSARDFMGNQPQHF
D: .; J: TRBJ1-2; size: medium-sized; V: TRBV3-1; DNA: TGTGCCAGCAGCCAAGCTAACTATGGCTACACCTTC; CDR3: CASSQANYGYTF
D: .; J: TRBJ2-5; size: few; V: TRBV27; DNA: TGTGCCAGCAAGCGACTCCCCCAAGAGACCCAGTACTTC; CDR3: CASKRLPQETQYF
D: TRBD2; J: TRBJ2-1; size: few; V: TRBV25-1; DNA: TGTGCCAGCAGTCCTAGCGGGAGGGCCGACAATGAGCAGTTCTTC; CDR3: CASSPSGRADNEQFF
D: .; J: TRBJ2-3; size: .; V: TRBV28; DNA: TGTGCCAGCAGTTTAAACCCGGCGGATACGCAGTATTTT; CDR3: CASSLNPADTQYF
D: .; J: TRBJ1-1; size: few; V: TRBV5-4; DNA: TGTGCCAGCAGCTCCGGCGTTGTAGCATGGAACACTGAAGCTTTCTTT; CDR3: CASSSGVVAWNTEAFF
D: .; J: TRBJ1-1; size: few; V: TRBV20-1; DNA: TGCAGTGCTCCCTTGACTCGGACTGAAGCTTTCTTT; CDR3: CSAPLTRTEAFF
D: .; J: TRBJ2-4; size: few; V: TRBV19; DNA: TGTGCCAGTAGTATAGGCGGAGGCAAAAACATTCAGTACTTC; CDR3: CASSIGGGKNIQYF
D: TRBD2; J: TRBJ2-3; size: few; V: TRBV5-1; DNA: TGCGCCAGCAGCGAAATTAGCGGGGTCACGGGAGATACGCAGTATTTT; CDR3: CASSEISGVTGDTQYF
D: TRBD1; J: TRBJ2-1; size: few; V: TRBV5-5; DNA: TGTGCCAGCATCGACAGGGTTTATGAGCAGTTCTTC; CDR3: CASIDRVYEQFF
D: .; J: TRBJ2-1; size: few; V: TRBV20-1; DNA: TGCAGTGCTAGCCCTACAGGAGAGCAGTTCTTC; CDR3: CSASPTGEQFF